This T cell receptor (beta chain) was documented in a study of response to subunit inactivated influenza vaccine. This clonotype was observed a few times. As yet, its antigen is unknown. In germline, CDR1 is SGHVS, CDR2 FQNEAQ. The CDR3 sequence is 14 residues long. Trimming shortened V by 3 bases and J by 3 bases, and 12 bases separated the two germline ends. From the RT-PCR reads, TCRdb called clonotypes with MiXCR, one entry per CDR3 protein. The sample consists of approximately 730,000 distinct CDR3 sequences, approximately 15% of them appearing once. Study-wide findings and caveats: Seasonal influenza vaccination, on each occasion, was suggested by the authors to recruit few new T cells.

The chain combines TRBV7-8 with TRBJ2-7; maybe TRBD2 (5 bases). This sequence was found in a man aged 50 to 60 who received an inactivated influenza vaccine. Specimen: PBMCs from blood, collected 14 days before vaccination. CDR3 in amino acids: CASSFPSSLYEQYF. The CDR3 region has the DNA TGTGCCAGCAGCTTTCCTAGCTCCCTCTACGAGCAGTACTTC.